The 10 T cell receptor beta chains below all came from one sample that was sequenced in a study of radiation and T cells in renal cell carcinoma. The sample's time point: blood 2 weeks post-SBRT. Specified treatment: 15 Gy SBRT to primary tumor, nephrectomy 4 weeks later. This table comes from immunoSEQ multiplex PCR, and its TCRdb copy is limited to in-frame clones, with some not included. The profile shows tens of thousands of clones, about 86% of them singletons. Material: blood, obtained from a patient whose treatment included radiotherapy and nephrectomy. The receptors were gathered from a woman between 45 and 65 years old with renal cell carcinoma.

V usage is TRBV19 and J usage is TRBJ2-7; 8 nucleotides match TRBD1. CDR1 is LNHDA and CDR2 is SQIVND in the germline V gene (reference sequence). The CDR3 is 15 residues long. V lost 4 bases and J lost 4; bases outside the gene matches: 9. CDR3 nucleotide sequence: TGTGCCAGTAGTAATTTTGGGACAGGACCTTACGAGCAGTACTTC. As protein: CASSNFGTGPYEQYF. Full variable domain (missing parts from reference TRBV19 and TRBJ2-7): DGGITQSPKYLFRKEGQNVTLSCEQNLNHDAMYWYRQDPGQGLRLIYYSQIVNDFQKGDIAEGYSVSREKKESFPLTVTSAQKNPTAFYLCASSNFGTGPYEQYFGPGTRLTVT.

This chain uses TRBV5-1 with TRBJ2-3; 14 nucleotides align to TRBD2. Germline V gene data show CDR1 as SGHRS and CDR2 as YFSETQ. The CDR3 loop spans 17 amino acids. After removal of 5 bases from V and 5 bases from J, the junction contained 10 bases not matched to a gene. As DNA, the CDR3 is TGCGCCAGCAGACCTCGGACTAGCGGGGGGAGCTTAGATACGCAGTATTTT. Translation gives CASRPRTSGGSLDTQYF.

The chain joins TRBV7-2 to TRBJ2-7; 9 bases map to TRBD2. Per the germline V gene, CDR1 is SGHTA and CDR2 is FQGNSA. J gave up 6 bases and V 1 base, and 7 bases lay outside the gene matches. The CDR3 has 15 amino acids. CDR3 sequence (DNA): TGTGCCAGCAGCTTAGAGGGACTAGCTGCACGCGAGCAGTACTTC. It codes for CASSLEGLAAREQYF.

The chain uses TRBV14 and TRBJ1-2, with TRBD1 as a possible D gene (6 bases). In germline, CDR1 is SGHDN, CDR2 FVKESK. The CDR3 runs to 13 residues. V lost 4 bases to trimming and J lost 6 bases, with 12 bases between them. CDR3 sequence reads: CASSPRRGDGYTF. The CDR3 DNA sequence: TGTGCCAGCAGCCCCCGGAGGGGGGATGGCTACACCTTC.

V usage is TRBV11-2 and J usage is TRBJ1-2; 9 bases align to TRBD1. Germline loops: CDR1 SGHAT, CDR2 FQNNGV. V was pared by 5 bases and J by 6 bases, with 7 bases of the junction left unmatched. This CDR3 contains 14 residues. The CDR3 DNA is TGTGCCAGCAGCCTTTACAGGGGGCGGGATGGCTACACCTTC. Translation gives CASSLYRGRDGYTF.

The genes are TRBV2 and TRBJ1-5; D perhaps matches TRBD1 (5 bases). The germline gives CDR1 SNHLY, CDR2 FYNNEI. With 8 bases removed from V and 2 bases from J, the gap between germline ends came to 10 bases. CDR3 size: 13 residues. The CDR3 DNA sequence: TGTGCCAGCCGGTGGGGGGGCAATCAGCCCCAGCATTTT. It yields the protein CASRWGGNQPQHF.

This chain joins TRBV28 and TRBJ1-2; D call uncertain. Trimming pared 4 bases from V and 8 bases from J, leaving 17 bases between. From germline, CDR1 is MDHEN and CDR2 SYDVKM. The CDR3 sequence is 14 residues long. CDR3 sequence (DNA): TGTGCCAGCAGTTCCCTCGGAACCAGCGGAGGCTACACCTTC. Its protein is CASSSLGTSGGYTF.

This chain connects TRBV28 to TRBJ1-2; possibly TRBD1 for D (6 bases). Trimming pared 2 bases from V and 2 bases from J, leaving 6 bases between. The CDR3 length is 13 residues. Germline loops: CDR1 MDHEN, CDR2 SYDVKM. The CDR3 DNA reads as TGTGCCAGCAGTTTAACAGGGAACTATGGCTACACCTTC. It encodes CASSLTGNYGYTF.

V usage is TRBV14 and J usage is TRBJ2-5; the match to TRBD1 covers 8 bases. The J call may be faulty, since TRBJ2-7 better matches the DNA end. Per germline, CDR1 SGHDN and CDR2 FVKESK. This CDR3 is 14 amino acids long. CDR3 DNA sequence: TGTGCCAGCAGCCAAGAATTACAGGGGGACGAGCAGTACTTC. It encodes CASSQELQGDEQYF.

The chain uses TRBV28 and TRBJ2-7; 8 bases are shared with TRBD2. CDR1 is MDHEN and CDR2 is SYDVKM in the germline V gene. Losses at the gene ends were 8 bases for V and 3 bases for J; bases not matched to a gene: 12. The CDR3 covers 15 residues. CDR3 amino acids: CASATAGGGHYEQYF. The CDR3 coding sequence is TGTGCCAGCGCCACAGCGGGCGGGGGGCACTACGAGCAGTACTTC.